The source of this TCR beta chain is a study of T cells in women clearing cervical HPV infection. The overall study: Controls were women whose single incident HPV16 infection cleared within 12 months without precancer or cancer.

On this clone itself: As yet, its antigen is unknown. From the germline J gene comes the end of the CDR3, since the read stops 3 residues before it.

Method: immunoSEQ multiplex PCR; TCRdb's copy keeps in-frame clones and lacks some. In total, the table holds around 31,000 clones. General observations from the study: Richness plus V gene abundances separated cases from controls with AUC roughly 0.88.

The CDR3 spans 17 residues. Germline CDR1 reads WNHNN; CDR2 reads SYGVQD (reference sequence). The chain has TRBV10-1 and TRBJ2-4; 13 nucleotides align to TRBD2. This receptor was identified in a woman between 18 and 69 years old with a cervical HPV16 infection that either progressed to CIN3+ or cleared (not recorded which). The sequenced material came from blood buffy coat. CDR3 DNA, as far as it was read: TGCGCCAGCGCTAGTTATCGAGGACTAGCGGGGGAAGAGACT. As protein: CASASYRGLAGEET. The full CDR3 reads CASASYRGLAGEETQYF.